The 6 T cell receptor beta chains below come from one sample, sequenced in a study of graft-versus-host responses after intestinal transplantation. Data came from immunoSEQ multiplex PCR; TCRdb stores just in-frame clones and leaves some out. The table shows under 30,000 clones, with around nine tenths occurring only once. This specimen consisted of PBMCs, obtained approximately 38 days after intestinal transplant. These receptors were taken from a human patient who received an intestinal transplant, so some T cells may come from the graft donor.

The chain joins TRBV7-9 to TRBJ1-3; no definite D call. The CDR3 sequence is 13 residues long. The V end lost 5 bases, the J end lost 5 bases, and 10 bases lay between the germline ends. The germline CDR1 and CDR2 sequences are SEHNR and FQNEAQ (reference sequence). The CDR3 loop is CASSPEGRNTIYF. CDR3 bases: TGTGCCAGCAGCCCGGAAGGTAGAAACACCATATATTTT.

The count of this clone is one. The rearrangement joins TRBV9 to TRBJ1-5; unclear D gene. CDR3 length equals 14 residues. Per germline, CDR1 SGDLS and CDR2 YYNGEE. V lost 0 bases and J lost 3, with 7 bases in between. The DNA of the CDR3 is TGTGCCAGCAGCGTAGGACACGTCAATCAGCCCCAGCATTTT. Its translation: CASSVGHVNQPQHF.

This chain joins TRBV5-1 and TRBJ2-1; possibly TRBD2 for D (6 bases). The CDR3 is made up of 15 amino acids. The germline V and J ends were trimmed by 6 bases and 0 bases, with 13 bases remaining between them. Germline CDR1 is SGHRS and CDR2 is YFSETQ. The CDR3 DNA sequence: TGCGCCAGCAATGAGGGAGGAAGCTCCTACAATGAGCAGTTCTTC. This gives the protein CASNEGGSSYNEQFF.

The rearrangement uses TRBV9 and TRBJ2-2; 7 positions match TRBD1. Germline CDR1 is SGDLS and CDR2 is YYNGEE. The CDR3 has 13 amino acids. V dropped 4 bases and J dropped 5; count of bases not matched to a gene: 2. The CDR3 loop reads CASSPQGTGELFF. The CDR3 nucleotides are TGTGCCAGCAGCCCACAGGGGACCGGGGAGCTGTTTTTT.

V and J are TRBV5-1 and TRBJ2-7; 9 bases match TRBD1. There are 14 residues in the CDR3. Germline loops: CDR1 SGHRS, CDR2 YFSETQ. Trimming took 4 bases from V and 11 from J; bases not matched to a gene: 13. This chain's CDR3 is CASSLGTGRVLEYF. In DNA, the CDR3 is TGCGCCAGCAGCCTCGGGACAGGGAGGGTGCTGGAGTACTTC.

CDR3: CATSRENQPQHF. In nucleotides, the CDR3 is TGTGCCACCAGCAGAGAGAATCAGCCCCAGCATTTT. The chain combines TRBV15 with TRBJ1-5, with no clear D. Trimming stripped 0 bases from V and 4 bases from J, with 1 base between. From germline, CDR1 is LNHNV and CDR2 YYDKDF (reference sequence). The length of the CDR3 is 12 residues.